These 27 T cell receptor beta chains were sequenced from one sample in a study of T-cell reconstitution after alpha-beta-depleted transplantation in children. The authors prepared the TCRbeta library with unique molecular identifiers. TCRdb re-called the PCR reads with MiXCR, one entry per CDR3 protein. The data contain a few hundred thousand distinct CDR3 sequences, around 8.9% of them seen just once; the ten biggest clones take up less than 6%. The source was PBMCs from the stem cell graft donor, collected from the stem cell graft. The receptors were sampled from a human donor who donated a stem cell graft to a child with SCID.

The sample holds many counts of this clonotype. The rearrangement joins TRBV6-5 to TRBJ2-1; 16 bases line up with TRBD2. The germline CDR1 and CDR2 sequences are MNHEY and SVGAGI. The CDR3 is 16 residues long. After removal of 2 bases from V and 9 bases from J, the junction contained 4 bases not matched to a gene. Written as DNA, the CDR3 is TGTGCCAGCAGTTACGGGACTAGCGGGGGGGAAGGTGAGCAGTTCTTC. It is translated as CASSYGTSGGEGEQFF.

There are many counts of this clonotype. V and J are TRBV12-3 or TRBV12-4 and TRBJ2-1; TRBD2 agrees at 7 bases. The V gene end was trimmed by 3 bases and the J gene end by 1 base; junction bases not matched to a gene: 6. CDR3 size: 16 residues. CDR3 amino acids: CASSLAGVRSYNEQFF. CDR3 bases: TGTGCCAGCAGTTTGGCGGGGGTGAGGTCCTACAATGAGCAGTTCTTC.

This clonotype was seen ten or more times. The gene calls are TRBV18 and TRBJ1-6; 7 bases are shared with TRBD1. This CDR3 contains 16 residues. Losses at the gene ends were 2 bases for V and 10 bases for J; bases not matched to a gene: 11. Germline V CDR1 and CDR2: KGHSH, LQKENI. CDR3 residues: CASSPSTGAPGSPLHF. The CDR3 coding sequence is TGTGCCAGCTCACCATCAACAGGGGCCCCAGGATCACCCCTCCACTTT.

Many counts were recorded for this clonotype. The chain employs TRBV7-2 and TRBJ2-3, with D hard to call. From germline, CDR1 is SGHTA and CDR2 FQGNSA. Trimming took 1 base from V and 4 from J, leaving 12 bases between them. This CDR3 comprises 15 residues. The CDR3 DNA follows: TGTGCCAGCAGCTTAGATGGCCGGCGCGCAGATACGCAGTATTTT. This sequence encodes CASSLDGRRADTQYF.

This clonotype was seen at least ten times. The V call is TRBV4-1, the J call TRBJ1-5, with TRBD1 identical over 7 bases. V shed 1 base and J 7 bases; nucleotides not matched to a gene: 7. Germline loops: CDR1 MGHRA, CDR2 YSYEKL. The CDR3 is 15 amino acids. CDR3 protein: CASSQGEQGWQPQHF. The CDR3 bases are TGCGCCAGCAGCCAAGGTGAACAGGGGTGGCAGCCCCAGCATTTT.

Regarding this clonotype: One end of the junction varies from germline; a read error may be responsible. The V call is TRBV4-2, the J call TRBJ2-7; either TRBD1 or TRBD2 may supply D (5 bases each). The V gene's germline CDR1 is LGHNA and CDR2 YNFKEQ. This CDR3 contains 14 residues. The CDR3 protein is CASSQEKGWDEQSF. CDR3 nucleotide sequence: TGTGCCAGCAGCCAAGAAAAGGGGTGGGACGAGCAGTCCTTC.

This clonotype was found many times. The V call is TRBV11-2, the J call TRBJ1-1; D is uncertain. CDR1 SGHAT and CDR2 FQNNGV come from the germline V gene. The V end lost 0 bases, the J end lost 4 bases, and 15 bases lay between the germline ends. This CDR3 is 16 amino acids long. Written as DNA, the CDR3 is TGTGCCAGCAGCTTAGATCTCCGGCCCCCCGGCACTGAAGCTTTCTTT. This codes for CASSLDLRPPGTEAFF. The complete variable domain, with remaining parts taken from reference TRBV11-2 and TRBJ1-1, reads EAGVAQSPRYKIIEKRQSVAFWCNPISGHATLYWYQQILGQGPKLLIQFQNNGVVDDSQLPKDRFSAERLKGVDSTLKIQPAKLEDSAVYLCASSLDLRPPGTEAFFGQGTRLTVV.

This clonotype has a count of ten or more. The genes are TRBV5-6 and TRBJ1-1; possibly TRBD1 for D (5 bases). This CDR3 has 14 residues. CDR1 is SGHDT and CDR2 is YYEEEE in the germline V gene. The V and J ends lost 0 bases and 5 bases respectively, with 11 bases between them. The CDR3 reads CASSLGTEGTEAFF. The CDR3, as DNA: TGTGCCAGCAGCTTGGGAACCGAGGGGACTGAAGCTTTCTTT.

This clonotype has ten or more counts. The V call is TRBV5-1, the J call TRBJ2-1; D gene uncertain. Germline V gene lookup returns CDR1 SGHRS and CDR2 YFSETQ. Trimming left V 4 bases short and J 8 bases short, with 19 bases between. The CDR3 covers 15 residues. The CDR3 sequence is CASSLHGLAYDEQFF. CDR3 DNA: TGCGCCAGCAGCCTTCATGGGTTGGCATATGATGAGCAGTTCTTC.

In this sample, this clonotype turned up many times. The V gene is TRBV30, the J gene TRBJ1-1; 8 bases match TRBD1. Germline trimming cut 3 bases from V and 5 bases from J; bases unmatched to any gene: 5. CDR1 GTSNPN and CDR2 SVGIG come from the germline V gene (reference sequence). The CDR3 contains 13 residues. The CDR3 region has the DNA TGTGCCTGGAGACGACAGGGGCGTACTGAAGCTTTCTTT. This codes for CAWRRQGRTEAFF. The full variable domain, completed using reference TRBV30 and TRBJ1-1, is SQTIHQWPATLVQPVGSPLSLECTVEGTSNPNLYWYRQAAGRGLQLLFYSVGIGQISSEVPQNLSASRPQDRQFILSSKKLLLSDSGFYLCAWRRQGRTEAFFGQGTRLTVV.

This clonotype turned up a few times. The chain carries TRBV5-5 and TRBJ1-4; 10 nucleotides line up with TRBD1. The J segment lost 7 bases and the V segment lost 4 bases, leaving 10 bases of the junction unmatched. Germline-derived CDR1 and CDR2 are SGHKS and YYEKEE (reference sequence). The CDR3 sequence is 16 residues long. In DNA, the CDR3 is TGTGCCAGCAGCCGCTTCCGGGACAGGGGAGGTGAAAAACTGTTTTTT. Translating gives CASSRFRDRGGEKLFF.

This clonotype was recorded many times. CDR3 in amino acids: CASSPAGGGNEQFF. Written as DNA, the CDR3 is TGTGCCAGCAGCCCAGCGGGGGGAGGCAATGAGCAGTTCTTC. V is TRBV7-2 and J is TRBJ2-1; 9 bases are shared with TRBD2. The length of the CDR3 is 14 residues. Germline lookup yields CDR1 SGHTA and CDR2 FQGNSA. Trimming removed 5 bases from V and 6 bases from J; junction bases left unmatched: 5.

This clonotype was observed a handful of times. CDR3 protein: CASSQSGTGGRYTF. CDR3 bases: TGTGCCAGCAGCCAAAGCGGGACAGGGGGACGCTACACCTTC. The chain is built from TRBV7-3 and TRBJ1-2; the match to TRBD1 covers 11 bases. V lost 5 bases to trimming and J lost 9 bases; unmatched junction nucleotides: 8. This CDR3 has 14 amino acids. Germline CDR1 and CDR2: SGHTA and FQGTGA.

The V and J genes are TRBV5-4 and TRBJ2-2; 9 positions match TRBD1. The CDR3 contains 16 residues. With 0 bases clipped from V and 4 bases from J, the junction kept 4 bases outside the gene matches. Per the germline V gene, CDR1 is SGHNT and CDR2 is YYREEE (reference sequence). CDR3 loop: CASSLDRGRATGELFF. The CDR3 nucleotides are TGTGCCAGCAGCTTGGACAGGGGGCGGGCCACCGGGGAGCTGTTTTTT.

This clonotype was recorded a few times. A read error may account for a junction end that differs from germline. The genes are TRBV20-1 and TRBJ2-1, with 12 bases aligning to TRBD2. Germline V lookup: CDR1 DFQATT, CDR2 SNEGSKA (reference sequence). The CDR3 is 16 residues long. Here the CDR3 DNA reads TGCTGTGCTCGAGGACTAGCGGGGAGCTCCTACAATGAGCAGTTCTTC. Translating gives CCARGLAGSSYNEQFF.

This clonotype was seen more than once but under ten times. The CDR3 region is CSAPGLAGGVDTQYF. CDR3 DNA sequence: TGCAGTGCCCCTGGACTAGCGGGGGGTGTAGATACGCAGTATTTT. This rearrangement joins TRBV20-1 to TRBJ2-3; 14 nucleotides match TRBD2. CDR3 length: 15 residues. Per germline, CDR1 DFQATT and CDR2 SNEGSKA (reference sequence). V lost 6 bases to trimming and J lost 5 bases; unmatched junction nucleotides: 7.

This clonotype was seen only a few times. The J gene is TRBJ2-1, the V gene TRBV12-3 or TRBV12-4, with D possibly TRBD1 on 6 matching bases. The CDR3 runs to 11 residues. V dropped 5 bases and J dropped 10 bases, with 9 bases sitting between them. CDR3 coding DNA: TGTGCCAGCAGTGTACAGGGAGAGCAGTTCTTC. Translating gives CASSVQGEQFF.

This clonotype was recorded at least ten times. The rearrangement joins TRBV12-3 or TRBV12-4 to TRBJ1-2; 11 bases are a match to TRBD1. V shed 1 base, J shed 8 bases, and the junction held 6 bases outside the gene matches. The CDR3 length is 15 residues. The CDR3 spells CASSLDGTGGRGYTF. CDR3 DNA sequence: TGTGCCAGCAGTTTAGACGGGACAGGGGGGAGAGGCTACACCTTC.

This clonotype was seen repeatedly, ten times or more. This chain joins TRBV3-1 and TRBJ1-5, with D perhaps matching TRBD1 (6 bases). Germline CDR1 reads LGHDT; CDR2 reads YNNKEL (reference sequence). V dropped 5 bases and J dropped 2 bases, with 13 bases sitting between them. There are 15 residues in the CDR3. CDR3 sequence: CASSSQGGGNQPQHF. As DNA, the CDR3 is TGTGCCAGCAGCTCACAGGGCGGCGGCAATCAGCCCCAGCATTTT.

The sample holds a few counts of this clonotype. V and J are TRBV7-9 and TRBJ2-1; 7 bases fit TRBD1. The germline CDR1 and CDR2 sequences are SEHNR and FQNEAQ (reference sequence). V dropped 8 bases and J dropped 3; count of bases not matched to a gene: 7. The CDR3 totals 14 residues. DNA for the CDR3: TGTGCCAGCGGCCGGGACAGCCTCTACAATGAGCAGTTCTTC. Encoded protein: CASGRDSLYNEQFF.

This clonotype was seen at least ten times. The chain carries TRBV5-6 and TRBJ1-6; D ambiguous. The CDR3 runs to 15 residues. CDR1 is SGHDT and CDR2 is YYEEEE in the germline V gene. V shed 4 bases and J shed 5 bases, with 13 bases lying between them. This CDR3 is CASSQIQRNNSPLHF. The CDR3 nucleotides are TGTGCCAGCAGCCAAATACAAAGAAATAATTCACCCCTCCACTTT.

This clonotype was picked up many times. The rearrangement uses TRBV9 and TRBJ2-7; 7 bases are shared with TRBD1. This CDR3 comprises 13 residues. Germline values: CDR1 SGDLS, CDR2 YYNGEE. Losses at the gene ends were 4 bases for V and 4 bases for J; bases not matched to a gene: 5. The CDR3 DNA follows: TGTGCCAGCAGCCCGGGACAGAAGTACGAGCAGTACTTC. Its translation is CASSPGQKYEQYF.

This clonotype was observed many times. The rearrangement joins TRBV7-9 to TRBJ2-3; D uncertain. V shed 1 base and J shed 5 bases, with 10 bases lying between them. This CDR3 spans 14 amino acids. CDR1 SEHNR and CDR2 FQNEAQ come from the germline V gene (reference sequence). CDR3 bases: TGTGCCAGCAGCTTAGGGCTGGCTTTAGATACGCAGTATTTT. Its protein product is CASSLGLALDTQYF.

This clonotype was found many times. This chain joins TRBV6-1 and TRBJ1-2; no reliable D call. The V gene's germline CDR1 is MNHNS and CDR2 SASEGT. The CDR3 sequence is 18 residues long. The V and J ends lost 0 bases and 2 bases respectively, with 19 bases between them. CDR3 in DNA: TGTGCCAGCAGTGAAGCGCTTCCGGGTGAGGACCTAAACTATGGCTACACCTTC. The encoded protein is CASSEALPGEDLNYGYTF.

The chain employs TRBV11-2 and TRBJ1-2; D gene ambiguous. Per germline, CDR1 SGHAT and CDR2 FQNNGV. Trimming stripped 3 bases from V and 12 bases from J, with 17 bases between. The CDR3 consists of 13 residues. The DNA for the CDR3 is TGTGCCAGCAGCTTGGATAGGGCGGCCGGCGACACCTTC. This encodes CASSLDRAAGDTF.

This clonotype appeared many times. The V gene is TRBV20-1, the J gene TRBJ2-5; TRBD1 aligns across 11 bases. V lost 2 bases, J lost 4 bases, and 3 bases stayed unmatched. CDR1 is DFQATT and CDR2 is SNEGSKA in the germline V gene (reference sequence). This CDR3 is built from 14 residues. CDR3 nucleotide sequence: TGCAGTGCTAGAAGGGGGACAGGGGGAGAGACCCAGTACTTC. It codes for CSARRGTGGETQYF.

The table lists this clonotype with many counts. V and J are TRBV20-1 and TRBJ1-1; D call uncertain. Germline values: CDR1 DFQATT, CDR2 SNEGSKA (reference sequence). This CDR3 contains 10 residues. Trimming cost V 6 bases and J 4 bases, with 6 bases left between them. CDR3 DNA sequence: TGCAGTGCAAAGGGCACTGAAGCTTTCTTT. Protein product: CSAKGTEAFF.